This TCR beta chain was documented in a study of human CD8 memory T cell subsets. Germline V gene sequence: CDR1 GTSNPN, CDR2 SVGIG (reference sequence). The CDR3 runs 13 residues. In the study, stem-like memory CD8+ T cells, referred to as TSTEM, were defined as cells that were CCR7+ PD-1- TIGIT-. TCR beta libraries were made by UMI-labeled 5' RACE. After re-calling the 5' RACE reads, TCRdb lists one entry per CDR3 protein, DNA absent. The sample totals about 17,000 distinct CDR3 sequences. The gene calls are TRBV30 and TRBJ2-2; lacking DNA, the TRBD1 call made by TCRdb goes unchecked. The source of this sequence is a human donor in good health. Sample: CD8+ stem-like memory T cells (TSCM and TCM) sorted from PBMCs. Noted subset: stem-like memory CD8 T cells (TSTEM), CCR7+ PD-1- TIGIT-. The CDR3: CAWSPQGTGELFF.